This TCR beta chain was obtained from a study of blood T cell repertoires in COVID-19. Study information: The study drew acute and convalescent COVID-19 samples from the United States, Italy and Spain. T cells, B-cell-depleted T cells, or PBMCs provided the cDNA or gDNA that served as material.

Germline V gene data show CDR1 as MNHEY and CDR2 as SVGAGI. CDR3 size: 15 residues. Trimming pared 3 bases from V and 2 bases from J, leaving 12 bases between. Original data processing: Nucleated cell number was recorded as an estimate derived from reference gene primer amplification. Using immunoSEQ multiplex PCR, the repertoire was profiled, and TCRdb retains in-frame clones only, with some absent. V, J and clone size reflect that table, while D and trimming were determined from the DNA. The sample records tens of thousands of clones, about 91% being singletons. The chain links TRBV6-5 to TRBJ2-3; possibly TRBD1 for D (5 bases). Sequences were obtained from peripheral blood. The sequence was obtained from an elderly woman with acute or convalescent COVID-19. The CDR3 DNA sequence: TGTGCCAGCAGTTATTCCGGCAGGGACACAGATACGCAGTATTTT. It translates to CASSYSGRDTDTQYF.